This T cell receptor (beta chain) is drawn from a study of blood T cell repertoires in COVID-19. Study as a whole: Both acute and convalescent COVID-19 samples were obtained from the United States, Italy and Spain.

Only one count was recorded for this clone. Original processing notes: Estimation of nucleated cell counts relied on the amplification of reference gene primers. Repertoires were generated with immunoSEQ multiplex PCR, while TCRdb's copy carries only in-frame clones and drops some. V and J calls and clone size are as listed in that table; D and trimming were resolved from the DNA. The data hold 70,000 to 95,000 clones, with approximately 90% observed a single time. V lost 0 bases and J 3 bases, leaving 11 bases between the germline ends. Looked up from germline, CDR1 is MNHEY and CDR2 is SVGAGI. The length of the CDR3 is 15 residues.

The chain is built from TRBV6-5 and TRBJ1-1; D is perhaps TRBD1 (6 bases). The sequence was collected from a man between 70 and 80 years old with active or convalescent COVID-19. Material: peripheral blood. CDR3 nucleotides: TGTGCCAGCAGTTACTCGAATAGGGGGTACACTGAAGCTTTCTTT. Protein: CASSYSNRGYTEAFF.